Listed below are T cell receptor beta chains from one sample, sequenced in a study of radiotherapy plus CTLA-4 blockade in lung cancer. Assay used: immunoSEQ multiplex PCR; TCRdb lists only in-frame clones, some missing. Among roughly 50,000 clones listed, 70% to 90% were seen once. The starting material was peripheral blood, obtained from a patient treated with radiotherapy plus ipilimumab. Receptors originate from a human donor with non-small cell lung cancer whose response to radiotherapy plus ipilimumab could not be evaluated. CDR3s include the opening cysteine and the closing phenylalanine or tryptophan. D genes are given only for firm matches. Clone size is shown for a subset of rows, as once, few, many or a class of expanded clone.

d_gene,v_gene,abundance,j_gene,CDR3aa,CDR3nt
-,TRBV7-9,-,TRBJ2-7,CASSTLGLREQYF,TGTGCCAGCAGCACACTAGGTCTCAGAGAGCAGTACTTC
TRBD1,TRBV6-5,-,TRBJ2-5,CASKPTGNGEETQYF,TGTGCCAGCAAACCGACAGGGAACGGGGAAGAGACCCAGTACTTC
-,TRBV7-9,-,TRBJ2-2,CASSFYTGELFF,TGTGCCAGCAGCTTCTACACCGGGGAGCTGTTTTTT
-,TRBV5-1,-,TRBJ1-3,CASSLIASSGNTIYF,TGCGCCAGCAGCTTGATTGCTAGCTCTGGAAACACCATATATTTT
TRBD2,TRBV27,-,TRBJ2-2,CASSRGLAGATGELFF,TGTGCCAGCAGCCGTGGACTAGCGGGGGCCACCGGGGAGCTGTTTTTT
-,TRBV7-8,-,TRBJ1-1,CASSSGVPGANTEAFF,TGTGCCAGCAGCTCCGGGGTCCCAGGGGCGAACACTGAAGCTTTCTTT
TRBD1,TRBV6-1,-,TRBJ1-2,CASSEAVGTGVGYTF,TGTGCCAGCAGTGAAGCAGTGGGGACAGGGGTTGGCTACACCTTC
-,TRBV12-5,few,TRBJ1-1,CASEKNTEAFF,TGTGCTAGCGAGAAGAACACTGAAGCTTTCTTT
-,TRBV6-1,few,TRBJ1-2,CASSEAIAVYYGYTF,TGTGCCAGCAGTGAAGCGATTGCGGTTTACTATGGCTACACCTTC
-,TRBV28,few,TRBJ2-1,CASKSYNEQFF,TGTGCCAGCAAGAGCTACAATGAGCAGTTCTTC
TRBD1,TRBV7-9,-,TRBJ1-1,CASSPRQGRNTEAFF,TGTGCCAGCAGCCCCCGACAGGGGCGGAACACTGAAGCTTTCTTT
-,TRBV5-1,-,TRBJ1-1,CASSLSGAEAFF,TGCGCCAGCAGCTTATCAGGGGCTGAAGCTTTCTTT
TRBD1,TRBV27,-,TRBJ2-7,CASSFSPLSLGQGASEQYF,TGTGCCAGCAGTTTTTCCCCACTCTCCCTGGGACAGGGGGCCTCCGAGCAGTACTTC
TRBD2,TRBV10-1,-,TRBJ2-1,CASSDTIAGFNEQFF,TGCGCCAGCAGTGATACGATAGCGGGCTTCAATGAGCAGTTCTTC
TRBD2,TRBV27,-,TRBJ2-2,CASSLSPLRGGPPGELFF,TGTGCCAGCAGTTTATCCCCGCTACGCGGGGGACCTCCGGGGGAGCTGTTTTTT
-,TRBV27,-,TRBJ1-1,CASSQGSEAFF,TGTGCCAGCAGCCAGGGATCTGAAGCTTTCTTT
TRBD1,TRBV5-1,-,TRBJ2-7,CASSPTGGFYEQYF,TGCGCCAGCAGCCCGACAGGGGGCTTTTACGAGCAGTACTTC
-,TRBV11-2,-,TRBJ1-1,CASSLAKTEAFF,TGTGCCAGCAGCTTAGCTAAGACTGAAGCTTTCTTT
TRBD1,TRBV10-2,-,TRBJ2-7,CASSESRQGGYEQYF,TGCGCCAGCAGTGAGTCCAGACAGGGGGGCTACGAGCAGTACTTC
-,TRBV5-1,-,TRBJ2-5,CASSFGFGKWGIAETQYF,TGCGCCAGCAGCTTCGGGTTCGGGAAGTGGGGTATCGCGGAGACCCAGTACTTC
TRBD1,TRBV7-9,-,TRBJ2-4,CASSPRTGGKNIQYF,TGTGCCAGCAGCCCCCGGACAGGTGGCAAAAACATTCAGTACTTC
-,TRBV30,-,TRBJ1-2,CAWSPLTDYGYTF,TGTGCCTGGAGTCCGTTGACAGACTATGGCTACACCTTC
-,TRBV11-2,-,TRBJ2-3,CASSLLPTSGRTDTQYF,TGTGCCAGCAGCTTATTGCCTACCTCAGGCCGCACAGATACGCAGTATTTT
-,TRBV19,once,TRBJ2-1,CASSKTNSYNEQFF,TGTGCCAGTAGTAAGACTAACTCCTACAATGAGCAGTTCTTC
TRBD1,TRBV28,-,TRBJ1-4,CASSQQGAREKLFF,TGTGCCAGCAGTCAACAGGGGGCTCGGGAAAAACTGTTTTTT
TRBD1,TRBV10-3,-,TRBJ2-7,CAISGPSGTVPYEQYF,TGTGCCATCAGCGGGCCCTCCGGGACAGTCCCCTACGAGCAGTACTTC
TRBD1,TRBV7-9,-,TRBJ1-4,CASSTIQPTGNRGEKLFF,TGTGCCAGCAGCACCATACAACCGACAGGGAATCGTGGTGAAAAACTGTTTTTT
TRBD2,TRBV9,-,TRBJ2-5,CASSPAGGGETQYF,TGTGCCAGCAGCCCAGCCGGGGGAGGGGAGACCCAGTACTTC
-,TRBV7-2,-,TRBJ2-5,CASSPMVGVGETQYF,TGTGCCAGCAGCCCGATGGTCGGGGTGGGAGAGACCCAGTACTTC
TRBD1,TRBV4-1,few,TRBJ2-7,CASSQDGDRNYEQYF,TGCGCCAGCAGCCAAGATGGGGACAGGAACTACGAGCAGTACTTC
-,TRBV27,once,TRBJ2-3,CASSLSRPLGSTDTQYF,TGTGCCAGCAGTTTATCACGGCCGCTAGGATCCACAGATACGCAGTATTTT
TRBD1,TRBV6-5,-,TRBJ2-7,CASSYRGDRGPEQYF,TGTGCCAGCAGTTACAGGGGAGACAGGGGGCCCGAGCAGTACTTC
TRBD2,TRBV27,-,TRBJ2-1,CASSIEPPFAGGPYNEQFF,TGTGCCAGCAGTATCGAACCCCCTTTTGCGGGAGGCCCCTACAATGAGCAGTTCTTC
TRBD1,TRBV7-2,-,TRBJ1-2,CASSLGWVTGQGYTF,TGTGCCAGCAGCTTGGGTTGGGTGACAGGGCAGGGCTACACCTTC
-,TRBV28,-,TRBJ2-7,CASSPRYEQYF,TGTGCCAGCAGTCCCCGGTACGAGCAGTACTTC
TRBD2,TRBV4-1,-,TRBJ2-1,CASSHQRGGYNEQFF,TGCGCCAGCAGCCATCAGCGGGGGGGATACAATGAGCAGTTCTTC
-,TRBV27,-,TRBJ2-6,CASSRTDLGHSAGANVLTF,TGTGCCAGCAGCCGTACCGATCTAGGCCACTCCGCTGGGGCCAACGTCCTGACTTTC
-,TRBV5-4,-,TRBJ1-2,CASSLESGSGYTF,TGTGCCAGCAGCTTGGAGTCAGGAAGTGGCTACACCTTC
TRBD1,TRBV7-2,-,TRBJ2-2,CASSLSWAQGARVTGELFF,TGTGCCAGCAGCCTTTCGTGGGCACAGGGGGCTCGGGTTACCGGGGAGCTGTTTTTT
TRBD1,TRBV18,-,TRBJ1-4,CASFPGGGNEKLFF,TGTGCCAGCTTTCCAGGGGGCGGAAATGAAAAACTGTTTTTT
-,TRBV6-5,-,TRBJ1-2,CASSYSFLYGYTF,TGTGCCAGCAGTTACTCTTTTCTATATGGCTACACCTTC
TRBD2,TRBV10-3,-,TRBJ2-3,CAISERGAGGSDTQYF,TGTGCCATCAGTGAGCGGGGAGCGGGAGGATCAGATACGCAGTATTTT
-,TRBV18,-,TRBJ2-3,CASSRYREGTDTQYF,TGTGCCAGCTCTCGATACAGGGAGGGAACGGATACGCAGTATTTT
TRBD2,TRBV4-1,-,TRBJ2-5,CASSQSRTSEGETQYF,TGCGCCAGCAGCCAAAGCCGAACTAGCGAGGGAGAGACCCAGTACTTC
-,TRBV15,-,TRBJ1-5,CATSRGGRGQPQHF,TGTGCCACCAGCAGAGGGGGGAGGGGTCAGCCCCAGCATTTT
TRBD1,TRBV2,-,TRBJ2-4,CASSLSGQRKNIQYF,TGTGCCAGCAGTTTGTCGGGACAGCGCAAAAACATTCAGTACTTC
-,TRBV7-9,-,TRBJ1-2,CASSPQGLGYGYTF,TGTGCCAGCAGCCCCCAGGGACTCGGCTATGGCTACACCTTC
TRBD2,TRBV5-1,-,TRBJ2-3,CASTSGGRVEDTQYF,TGCGCCAGCACCTCGGGCGGGAGAGTTGAAGATACGCAGTATTTT
-,TRBV2,once,TRBJ2-4,CASGVPGVHIQYF,TGTGCCAGCGGGGTCCCAGGGGTTCACATTCAGTACTTC
-,TRBV30,-,TRBJ2-7,CAWSVMARVDEQYF,TGTGCCTGGAGTGTAATGGCCAGGGTCGACGAGCAGTACTTC
-,TRBV19,-,TRBJ2-7,CASSLEGQGPLYEQYF,TGTGCCAGTAGTCTAGAGGGGCAGGGGCCCCTCTACGAGCAGTACTTC
-,TRBV6-6,-,TRBJ2-3,CASSYSASPSTDTQYF,TGTGCCAGCAGTTACTCTGCCAGTCCTAGCACAGATACGCAGTATTTT
TRBD1,TRBV28,-,TRBJ1-3,CASSFTGGSGNTIYF,TGTGCCAGCAGTTTTACAGGGGGTAGCGGAAACACCATATATTTT
TRBD1,TRBV19,-,TRBJ1-5,CASTSRTGTGTRPQHF,TGTGCCAGTACCTCAAGGACAGGGACGGGCACAAGGCCCCAGCATTTT
TRBD1,TRBV6-1,-,TRBJ2-7,CASSVQGKSYEQYF,TGTGCCAGCAGTGTACAGGGGAAATCCTACGAGCAGTACTTC
TRBD1,TRBV7-9,-,TRBJ1-3,CASRRQGSSGNTIYF,TGTGCCAGCAGGCGACAGGGGTCCTCTGGAAACACCATATATTTT